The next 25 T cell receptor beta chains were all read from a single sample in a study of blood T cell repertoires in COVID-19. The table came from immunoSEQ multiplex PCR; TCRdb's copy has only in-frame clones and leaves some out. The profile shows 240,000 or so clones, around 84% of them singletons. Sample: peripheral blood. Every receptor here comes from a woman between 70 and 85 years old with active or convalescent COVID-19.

The DNA of the CDR3 is TGTGCCAGCAGCCAAGTACAGGGGTCCGGGGAGCTGTTTTTT. Its protein product is CASSQVQGSGELFF. The chain uses TRBV3-1 (or the pseudogene TRBV3-2) and TRBJ2-2; 7 bases match TRBD1. Germline CDR1 reads LGHDT; CDR2 reads YNNKEL (reference sequence). The CDR3 covers 14 residues. V shed 1 base, J shed 6 bases, and the junction held 2 bases outside the gene matches.

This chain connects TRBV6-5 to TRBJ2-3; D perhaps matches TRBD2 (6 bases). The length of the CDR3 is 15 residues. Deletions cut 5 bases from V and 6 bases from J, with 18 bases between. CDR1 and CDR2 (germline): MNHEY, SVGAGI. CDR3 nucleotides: TGTGCCAGCAGTCGACTAGTGCCGTCTCCGGATACGCAGTATTTT. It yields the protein CASSRLVPSPDTQYF.

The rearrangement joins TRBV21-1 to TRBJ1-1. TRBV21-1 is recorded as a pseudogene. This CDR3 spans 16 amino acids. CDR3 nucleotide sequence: TGTGCCAGCAGTTCAGTAGGAGGGGGGGAGAACACTGAAGCTTTCTTT. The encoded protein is CASSSVGGGENTEAFF.

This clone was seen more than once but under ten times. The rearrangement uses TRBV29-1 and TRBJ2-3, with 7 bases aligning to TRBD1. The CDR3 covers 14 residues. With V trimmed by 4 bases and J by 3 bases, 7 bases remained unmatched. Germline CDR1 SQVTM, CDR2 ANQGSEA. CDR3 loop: CSVVVQGNTDTQYF. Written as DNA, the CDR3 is TGCAGCGTTGTGGTACAGGGGAATACAGATACGCAGTATTTT.

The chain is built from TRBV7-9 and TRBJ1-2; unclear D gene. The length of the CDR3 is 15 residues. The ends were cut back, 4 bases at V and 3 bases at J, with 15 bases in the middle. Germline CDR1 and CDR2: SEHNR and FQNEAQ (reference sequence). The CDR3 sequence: CASSSDRGWDYGYTF. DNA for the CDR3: TGTGCCAGCAGCTCCGACCGAGGGTGGGACTATGGCTACACCTTC.

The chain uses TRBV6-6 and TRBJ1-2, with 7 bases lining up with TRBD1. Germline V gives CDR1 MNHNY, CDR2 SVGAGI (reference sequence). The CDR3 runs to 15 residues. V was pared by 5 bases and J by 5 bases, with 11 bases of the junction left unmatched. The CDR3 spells CASSPPGQKAYGYTF. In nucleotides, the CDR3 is TGTGCCAGCAGTCCGCCGGGACAGAAAGCGTATGGCTACACCTTC.

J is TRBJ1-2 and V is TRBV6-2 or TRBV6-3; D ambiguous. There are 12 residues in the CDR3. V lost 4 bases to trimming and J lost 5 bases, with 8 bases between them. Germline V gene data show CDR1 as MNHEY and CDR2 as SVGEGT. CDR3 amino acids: CASSSPGYGYTF. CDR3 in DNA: TGTGCCAGCAGTTCGCCGGGGTATGGCTACACCTTC.

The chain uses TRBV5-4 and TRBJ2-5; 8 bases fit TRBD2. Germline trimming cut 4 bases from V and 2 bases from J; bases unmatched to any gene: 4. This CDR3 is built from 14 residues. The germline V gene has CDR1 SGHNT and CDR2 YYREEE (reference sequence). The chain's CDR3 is CASSSGGSQETQYF. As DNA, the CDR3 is TGTGCCAGCAGCAGCGGGGGATCACAAGAGACCCAGTACTTC.

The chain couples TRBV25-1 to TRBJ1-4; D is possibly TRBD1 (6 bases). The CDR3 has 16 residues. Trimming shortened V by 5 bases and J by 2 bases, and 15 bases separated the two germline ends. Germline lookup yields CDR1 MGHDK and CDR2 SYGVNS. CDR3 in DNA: TGTGCCAGCAGTACCCGGACAGTAGGCACTAATGAAAAACTGTTTTTT. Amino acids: CASSTRTVGTNEKLFF.

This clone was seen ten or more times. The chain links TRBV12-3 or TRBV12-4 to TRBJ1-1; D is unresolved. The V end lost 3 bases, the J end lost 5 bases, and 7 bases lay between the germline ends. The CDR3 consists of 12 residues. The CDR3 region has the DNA TGTGCCAGCAGTTTGAGCTGGACTGAAGCTTTCTTT. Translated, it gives CASSLSWTEAFF.

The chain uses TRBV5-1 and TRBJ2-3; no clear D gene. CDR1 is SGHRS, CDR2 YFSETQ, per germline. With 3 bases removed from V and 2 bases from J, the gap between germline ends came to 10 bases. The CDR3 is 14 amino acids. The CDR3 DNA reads TGCGCCAGCAGCTCTCAGTATTACACAGATACGCAGTATTTT. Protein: CASSSQYYTDTQYF.

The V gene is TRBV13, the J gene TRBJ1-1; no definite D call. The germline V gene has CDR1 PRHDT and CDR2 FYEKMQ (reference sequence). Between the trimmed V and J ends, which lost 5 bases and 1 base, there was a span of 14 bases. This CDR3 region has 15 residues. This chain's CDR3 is CASSGPGEGNTEAFF. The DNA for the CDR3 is TGTGCCAGCAGCGGGCCCGGGGAGGGGAACACTGAAGCTTTCTTT.

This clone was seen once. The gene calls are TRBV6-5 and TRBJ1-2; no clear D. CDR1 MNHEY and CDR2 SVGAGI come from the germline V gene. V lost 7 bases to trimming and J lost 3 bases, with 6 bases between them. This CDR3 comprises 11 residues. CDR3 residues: CASTRDYGYTF. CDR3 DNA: TGTGCCAGCACGCGGGACTATGGCTACACCTTC.

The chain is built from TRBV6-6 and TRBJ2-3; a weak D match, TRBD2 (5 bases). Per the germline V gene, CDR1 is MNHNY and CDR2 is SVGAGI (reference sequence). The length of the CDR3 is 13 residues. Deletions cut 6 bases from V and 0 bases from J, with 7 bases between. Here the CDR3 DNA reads TGTGCCAGCAGGGACTCTAGCACAGATACGCAGTATTTT. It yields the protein CASRDSSTDTQYF.

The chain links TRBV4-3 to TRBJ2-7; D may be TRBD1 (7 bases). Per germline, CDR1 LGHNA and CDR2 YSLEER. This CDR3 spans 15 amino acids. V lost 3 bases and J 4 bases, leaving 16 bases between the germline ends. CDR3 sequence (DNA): TGCGCCAGCAGCCAGCTACAGGGGAGGAGTTACGAGCAGTACTTC. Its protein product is CASSQLQGRSYEQYF.

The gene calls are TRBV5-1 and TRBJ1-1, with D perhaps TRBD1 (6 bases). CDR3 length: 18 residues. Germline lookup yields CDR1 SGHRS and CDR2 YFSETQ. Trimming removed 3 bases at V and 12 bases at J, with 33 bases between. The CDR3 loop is CASSSYRVRLSGPEMSFF. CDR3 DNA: TGCGCCAGCAGCTCCTACAGGGTTAGGCTTTCTGGCCCCGAGATGTCTTTCTTT.

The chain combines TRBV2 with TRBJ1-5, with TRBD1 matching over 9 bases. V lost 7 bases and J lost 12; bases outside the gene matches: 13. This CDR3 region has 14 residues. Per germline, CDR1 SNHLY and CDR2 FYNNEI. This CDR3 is CASNSPGQGKRQHF. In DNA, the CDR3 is TGTGCCAGCAATTCCCCGGGACAGGGTAAACGCCAGCATTTT.

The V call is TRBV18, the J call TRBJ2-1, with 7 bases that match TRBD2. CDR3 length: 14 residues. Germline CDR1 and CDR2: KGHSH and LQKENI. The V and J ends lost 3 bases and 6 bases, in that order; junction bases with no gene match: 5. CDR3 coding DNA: TGTGCCAGCTCACCCGCTAGCGGTCCCAATGAGCAGTTCTTC. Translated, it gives CASSPASGPNEQFF.

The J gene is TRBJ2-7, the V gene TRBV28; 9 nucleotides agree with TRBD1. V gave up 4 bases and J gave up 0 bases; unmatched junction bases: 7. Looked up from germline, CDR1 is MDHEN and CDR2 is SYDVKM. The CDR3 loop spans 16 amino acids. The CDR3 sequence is CASSSSGQGSSYEQYF. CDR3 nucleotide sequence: TGTGCCAGCAGTTCATCCGGACAGGGGTCCTCCTACGAGCAGTACTTC.

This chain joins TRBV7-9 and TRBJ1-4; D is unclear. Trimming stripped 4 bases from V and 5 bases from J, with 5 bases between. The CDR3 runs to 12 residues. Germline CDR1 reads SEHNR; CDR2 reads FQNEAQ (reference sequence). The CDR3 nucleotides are TGTGCCAGCAGCTCCTACAATGAAAAACTGTTTTTT. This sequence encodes CASSSYNEKLFF.

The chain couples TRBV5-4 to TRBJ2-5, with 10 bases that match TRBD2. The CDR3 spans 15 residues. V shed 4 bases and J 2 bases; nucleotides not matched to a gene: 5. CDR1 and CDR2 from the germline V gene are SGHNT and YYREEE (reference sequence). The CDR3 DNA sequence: TGTGCCAGCAGCCTTGGACTAGCGGAACAAGAGACCCAGTACTTC. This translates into CASSLGLAEQETQYF.

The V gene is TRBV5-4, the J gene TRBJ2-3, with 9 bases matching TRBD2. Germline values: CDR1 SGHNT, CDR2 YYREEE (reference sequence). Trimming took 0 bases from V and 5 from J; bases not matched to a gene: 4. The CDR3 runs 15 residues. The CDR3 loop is CASSLARGGVDTQYF. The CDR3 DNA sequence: TGTGCCAGCAGCTTGGCGCGGGGGGGGGTAGATACGCAGTATTTT. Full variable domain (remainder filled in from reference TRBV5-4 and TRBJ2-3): ETGVTQSPTHLIKTRGQQVTLRCSSQSGHNTVSWYQQALGQGPQFIFQYYREEENGRGNFPPRFSGLQFPNYSSELNVNALELDDSALYLCASSLARGGVDTQYFGPGTRLTVL.

The CDR3 loop is CASSVGIINRVTEAFF. In nucleotides, the CDR3 is TGTGCCAGCAGCGTAGGAATTATCAACAGGGTGACTGAAGCTTTCTTT. The chain links TRBV9 to TRBJ1-1; maybe TRBD1 (6 bases). With 0 bases removed from V and 5 bases from J, the gap between germline ends came to 17 bases. Germline V gene sequence: CDR1 SGDLS, CDR2 YYNGEE. The CDR3 is 16 residues long.

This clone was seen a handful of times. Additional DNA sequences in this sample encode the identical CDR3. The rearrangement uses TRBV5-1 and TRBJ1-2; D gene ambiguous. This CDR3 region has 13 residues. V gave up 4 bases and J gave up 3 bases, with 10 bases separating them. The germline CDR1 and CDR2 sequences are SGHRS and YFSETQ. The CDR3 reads CASSLRGDYGYTF. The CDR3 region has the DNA TGCGCCAGCAGCCTTCGGGGAGACTATGGCTACACCTTC.

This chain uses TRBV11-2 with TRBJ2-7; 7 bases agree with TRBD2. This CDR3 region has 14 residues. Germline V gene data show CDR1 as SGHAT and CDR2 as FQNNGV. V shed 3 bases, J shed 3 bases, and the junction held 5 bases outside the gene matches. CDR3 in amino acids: CASSFPGEGYEQYF. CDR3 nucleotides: TGTGCCAGCAGCTTTCCCGGGGAGGGCTACGAGCAGTACTTC.